The rows below give T cell receptor beta chains drawn from one sample of a study of cytomegalovirus exposure and HLA in healthy donors. Clones were sequenced by immunoSEQ multiplex PCR, and TCRdb holds only the in-frame ones, with some missing. Of about 210,000 clones in the sample, around 79% are singletons; the top ten hold approximately 0.4%. Material: PBMCs. The receptors originated from a male donor in good health and CMV-seropositive. Both conserved end residues are part of each CDR3. Each record gives: D gene, clone size, V gene, J gene, CDR3 protein, CDR3 DNA. A D gene is named only where the DNA matches it firmly. Some rows have no size entry. The others give once, few or many, or a class for an expanded clone.

d_gene: -
abundance: -
v_gene: TRBV12-1
j_gene: TRBJ2-7
CDR3aa: CASSPGTGADEQYF
CDR3nt: TGTGCCAGCAGCCCCGGGACAGGGGCGGACGAGCAGTACTTC

d_gene: TRBD1
abundance: -
v_gene: TRBV5-6
j_gene: TRBJ2-7
CDR3aa: CASSADRVRFYEQYF
CDR3nt: TGTGCCAGCAGCGCCGACAGGGTACGTTTCTACGAGCAGTACTTC

d_gene: -
abundance: -
v_gene: TRBV7-8
j_gene: TRBJ2-3
CDR3aa: CASSLVRALRTDTQYF
CDR3nt: TGTGCCAGCAGCTTAGTTCGCGCCTTGAGGACAGATACGCAGTATTTT

d_gene: -
abundance: -
v_gene: TRBV5-6
j_gene: TRBJ1-2
CDR3aa: CASSPRGYGYTF
CDR3nt: TGTGCCAGCAGCCCCCGAGGCTATGGCTACACCTTC

d_gene: TRBD1
abundance: -
v_gene: TRBV19
j_gene: TRBJ1-2
CDR3aa: CASSKTDRDYGYTF
CDR3nt: TGTGCCAGTAGCAAAACGGACAGGGACTATGGCTACACCTTC

d_gene: -
abundance: -
v_gene: TRBV7-3
j_gene: TRBJ1-3
CDR3aa: CASSLRGGSGNTIYF
CDR3nt: TGTGCCAGCAGCCTGCGGGGTGGCTCTGGAAACACCATATATTTT

d_gene: -
abundance: -
v_gene: TRBV2
j_gene: TRBJ2-5
CDR3aa: CASHRGVQETQYF
CDR3nt: TGTGCCAGCCACCGGGGAGTCCAAGAGACCCAGTACTTC

d_gene: TRBD1
abundance: once
v_gene: TRBV11-2
j_gene: TRBJ2-2
CDR3aa: CASSTTGGRAGELFF
CDR3nt: TGTGCCAGCAGCACGACAGGGGGACGAGCCGGGGAGCTGTTTTTT

d_gene: TRBD2
abundance: -
v_gene: TRBV4-1
j_gene: TRBJ2-7
CDR3aa: CASSQDSPAGGISEQYF
CDR3nt: TGCGCCAGCAGCCAAGATAGTCCGGCGGGGGGGATAAGCGAGCAGTACTTC

d_gene: -
abundance: -
v_gene: TRBV7-9
j_gene: TRBJ1-2
CDR3aa: CSSSLQIQTGGYGYTF
CDR3nt: TGTTCCAGCAGCTTACAGATACAGACCGGGGGATATGGCTACACCTTC

d_gene: -
abundance: -
v_gene: TRBV27
j_gene: TRBJ2-7
CDR3aa: CASSLSWADYSYEQYF
CDR3nt: TGTGCCAGCAGTTTATCGTGGGCCGATTACTCCTACGAGCAGTACTTC

d_gene: -
abundance: -
v_gene: TRBV7-2
j_gene: TRBJ2-1
CDR3aa: CASSRDSYNEQFF
CDR3nt: TGTGCCAGCAGCCGAGACTCTTACAATGAGCAGTTCTTC

d_gene: TRBD1
abundance: once
v_gene: TRBV5-1
j_gene: TRBJ2-7
CDR3aa: CASTWGQALSYEQYF
CDR3nt: TGCGCCAGCACCTGGGGACAGGCCCTCTCCTACGAGCAGTACTTC

d_gene: TRBD2
abundance: -
v_gene: TRBV7-9
j_gene: TRBJ2-3
CDR3aa: CASSLVGAGGTDTQYF
CDR3nt: TGTGCCAGCAGCTTAGTTGGTGCGGGAGGAACAGATACGCAGTATTTT

d_gene: TRBD1
abundance: -
v_gene: TRBV6-1
j_gene: TRBJ2-1
CDR3aa: CASSAPDRGRNEQFF
CDR3nt: TGTGCCAGCAGCGCCCCGGACAGGGGGCGCAATGAGCAGTTCTTC

d_gene: -
abundance: -
v_gene: TRBV21-1
j_gene: TRBJ2-5
CDR3aa: CASSKDRGGARNETQYF
CDR3nt: TGTGCCAGCAGCAAAGACAGGGGGGGGGCCCGGAATGAGACCCAGTACTTC

d_gene: -
abundance: few
v_gene: TRBV21-1
j_gene: TRBJ2-5
CDR3aa: CASSKGLAGNQETQYF
CDR3nt: TGTGCCAGCAGCAAAGGACTAGCGGGGAACCAAGAGACCCAGTACTTC

d_gene: TRBD2
abundance: -
v_gene: TRBV13
j_gene: TRBJ2-5
CDR3aa: CASSLGHPAGAGETQYF
CDR3nt: TGTGCCAGCAGCTTAGGCCACCCAGCGGGGGCGGGGGAGACCCAGTACTTC

d_gene: -
abundance: -
v_gene: TRBV28
j_gene: TRBJ1-2
CDR3aa: CASSIEEFGYTF
CDR3nt: TGTGCCAGCAGCATTGAAGAGTTTGGCTACACCTTC

d_gene: -
abundance: once
v_gene: TRBV6-5
j_gene: TRBJ1-4
CDR3aa: CASTRSIGFEKLFF
CDR3nt: TGTGCCAGCACGCGCAGCATCGGGTTCGAAAAACTGTTTTTT

d_gene: -
abundance: -
v_gene: TRBV5-4
j_gene: TRBJ2-7
CDR3aa: CASSFNTAYEQYF
CDR3nt: TGTGCCAGCAGCTTCAACACAGCCTACGAGCAGTACTTC

d_gene: -
abundance: -
v_gene: TRBV19
j_gene: TRBJ1-4
CDR3aa: CASSSPRGTNEKLFF
CDR3nt: TGTGCCAGTAGTTCCCCCAGGGGAACTAATGAAAAACTGTTTTTT

d_gene: -
abundance: -
v_gene: TRBV7-8
j_gene: TRBJ2-6
CDR3aa: CASSSRVGGNSGANVLTF
CDR3nt: TGTGCCAGCAGCTCGCGGGTTGGGGGGAACTCTGGGGCCAACGTCCTGACTTTC

d_gene: TRBD1
abundance: -
v_gene: TRBV7-9
j_gene: TRBJ2-1
CDR3aa: CASSYRGNYNEQFF
CDR3nt: TGTGCCAGCAGCTACAGGGGGAACTACAATGAGCAGTTCTTC

d_gene: -
abundance: few
v_gene: TRBV11-3
j_gene: TRBJ2-3
CDR3aa: CASSRGGDTQYF
CDR3nt: TGTGCCAGCAGCAGAGGAGGGGATACGCAGTATTTT